Listed here are 24 T cell receptor beta chains from one sample, sequenced in a study of CD8+ T cells in alopecia areata (dated by TCRdb to between 2017 and 2018). Libraries were built with the immunoSEQ multiplex PCR assay. RNA was extracted from all samples and reverse transcribed into cDNA, which served as template for TCR sequencing. Drawn from immuneACCESS, this table holds only the in-frame rearrangements with V and J called that TCRdb kept. Clones are partly lost; checked studies trace under half to an unresolved V gene and leave the rest unexplained. Within this sample are hundreds of thousands of clones, with 50% to 75% of them counted one time only. About 0.88% of the sample belongs to the ten largest clones. This specimen's treatment or condition label, per the study, means: oral pan-JAK inhibitor, 5-10 mg twice daily. Here the sequenced sample was CD4+ T cells sorted from blood, taken at roughly week 52, from a patient treated with tofacitinib. Receptor source: a human donor with alopecia areata.

V usage is TRBV30 and J usage is TRBJ2-1, with TRBD2 identical over 14 bases. Trimming cost V 3 bases and J 10 bases; bases outside gene matches: 5. From germline, CDR1 is GTSNPN and CDR2 SVGIG (reference sequence). The CDR3 contains 14 residues. CDR3 bases: TGTGCCTGGAGGACTAGCGGGGGGGCCGGAGAGCAGTTCTTC. Translation: CAWRTSGGAGEQFF.

With respect to this clone: At one end, the junction sequence differs from germline, possibly due to a read error. The chain uses TRBV5-1 and TRBJ2-7; possible D gene TRBD2, 6 bases. The CDR3 runs to 12 residues. From germline, CDR1 is SGHRS and CDR2 YFSETQ. The CDR3 DNA reads as TGCGCCAGCAGCCCGGAGGGCATAGGGACGACGTTC. Amino acid sequence: CASSPEGIGTTF.

This clone has more than one count but fewer than ten. This chain connects TRBV13 to TRBJ1-1; D uncertain. The CDR3 is made up of 13 amino acids. Looked up from germline, CDR1 is PRHDT and CDR2 is FYEKMQ (reference sequence). Trimming shortened V by 2 bases and J by 5 bases, and 9 bases separated the two germline ends. The CDR3: CASSLSGDTEAFF. The DNA for the CDR3 is TGTGCCAGCAGCTTAAGCGGGGATACTGAAGCTTTCTTT.

This clone was detected once. V is TRBV29-1 and J is TRBJ2-1; 12 nucleotides agree with TRBD2. The germline V gene has CDR1 SQVTM and CDR2 ANQGSEA. J was trimmed by 10 bases and V by 0 bases; bases with no gene match: 7. The CDR3 totals 15 residues. CDR3 sequence reads: CSVEDRTSGTTEQFF. The CDR3 DNA follows: TGCAGCGTTGAAGACCGGACTAGCGGGACCACAGAGCAGTTCTTC.

This chain links TRBV7-2 with TRBJ2-5, with D perhaps TRBD1 (5 bases). This CDR3 contains 14 residues. The germline gives CDR1 SGHTA, CDR2 FQGNSA. V was trimmed by 4 bases and J by 1 base, leaving 10 bases between them. In DNA, the CDR3 is TGTGCCAGCAGCTCATCCAGGGCCCAAGAGACCCAGTACTTC. The encoded protein is CASSSSRAQETQYF.

The V call is TRBV30, the J call TRBJ2-1, with unresolved D. The V gene lost 1 base and the J gene lost 0 bases, with 7 bases spanning the gap. Germline V gene sequence: CDR1 GTSNPN, CDR2 SVGIG (reference sequence). The CDR3 consists of 14 residues. For the CDR3, the DNA is TGTGCCTGGAGTGCGGGCCACTCCTACAATGAGCAGTTCTTC. Amino acid sequence: CAWSAGHSYNEQFF.

The V gene is TRBV5-1, the J gene TRBJ1-6; tentatively, D is TRBD1 (6 bases). The CDR3 extends over 14 amino acids. Germline lookup yields CDR1 SGHRS and CDR2 YFSETQ. Trimming removed 0 bases at V and 7 bases at J, with 8 bases between. This chain's CDR3 is CASSLGTANSPLHF. The CDR3 DNA follows: TGCGCCAGCAGCTTGGGGACAGCCAATTCACCCCTCCACTTT.

This clone was counted only a few times. This chain connects TRBV7-3 to TRBJ1-1; TRBD1 is a possible D gene (5 bases). CDR3 length: 13 amino acids. Germline V gene data show CDR1 as SGHTA and CDR2 as FQGTGA. Trimming pared 5 bases from V and 1 base from J, leaving 8 bases between. The CDR3 DNA reads as TGTGCCAGCAGCCTACAGGAGAACACTGAAGCTTTCTTT. Protein: CASSLQENTEAFF.

This clone showed up just a few times. This sequence joins TRBV2 and TRBJ2-3, with D perhaps TRBD1 (5 bases). Trimming removed 3 bases from V and 4 bases from J, with 11 bases in between. Germline V CDR1 and CDR2: SNHLY, FYNNEI. This CDR3 has 14 amino acids. CDR3 residues: CASSDQGGSDTQYF. CDR3 coding DNA: TGTGCCAGCAGTGATCAGGGTGGGTCAGATACGCAGTATTTT. The entire variable domain, with the rest obtained from reference TRBV2 and TRBJ2-3, is as follows: EPEVTQTPSHQVTQMGQEVILRCVPISNHLYFYWYRQILGQKVEFLVSFYNNEISEKSEIFDDQFSVERPDGSNFTLKIRSTKLEDSAMYFCASSDQGGSDTQYFGPGTRLTVL.

This chain's CDR3 is CASPGGASRSSGTGELFF. The CDR3 nucleotides read TGTGCCTCACCAGGAGGGGCATCCCGGTCCAGCGGTACCGGGGAGCTGTTTTTT. The chain couples TRBV30 to TRBJ2-2; D possibly corresponds to TRBD2 (6 bases). This CDR3 region has 18 residues. From germline, CDR1 is GTSNPN and CDR2 SVGIG (reference sequence). The V end was cut by 7 bases, the J end by 5 bases, with 29 bases between.

This clone has only one observation. Other nucleotide sequences in the sample specify the same CDR3. The chain joins TRBV30 to TRBJ2-5; D unresolved. Germline V gene sequence: CDR1 GTSNPN, CDR2 SVGIG (reference sequence). The V end lost 3 bases, the J end lost 1 base, and 0 bases lay between the germline ends. The CDR3 has 10 residues. CDR3 protein: CAWSQETQYF. CDR3 sequence (DNA): TGTGCCTGGAGCCAAGAGACCCAGTACTTC. Full variable domain (remainder filled in from reference TRBV30 and TRBJ2-5): SQTIHQWPATLVQPVGSPLSLECTVEGTSNPNLYWYRQAAGRGLQLLFYSVGIGQISSEVPQNLSASRPQDRQFILSSKKLLLSDSGFYLCAWSQETQYFGPGTRLLVL.

CDR3 DNA: TGCGCCAGCAGCCAGCCGACAGGGGTCACAGATACGCAGTATTTT. The encoded protein is CASSQPTGVTDTQYF. The rearrangement joins TRBV4-1 to TRBJ2-3, with 8 bases matching TRBD1. Trimming took 3 bases from V and 2 from J; bases not matched to a gene: 4. This CDR3 comprises 15 residues. Per germline, CDR1 MGHRA and CDR2 YSYEKL.

CDR3 nucleotides: TGTGCCAGCAGCGTAGGACAGGGGGCACGGACCCAGTACTTC. Encoded protein: CASSVGQGARTQYF. This sequence joins TRBV9 and TRBJ2-5; 10 bases align to TRBD1. The trim removed 0 bases at V and 7 bases at J, leaving 3 bases unmatched. The CDR3 has 14 amino acids. Germline V gene lookup returns CDR1 SGDLS and CDR2 YYNGEE.

This clone was detected once. The chain carries TRBV5-1 and TRBJ1-6, with D unclear. V lost 0 bases and J lost 11, with 6 bases in between. Germline V gives CDR1 SGHRS, CDR2 YFSETQ. The CDR3 runs 12 residues. CDR3 sequence (DNA): TGCGCCAGCAGCTTGGGAGGACCACCCCTCCACTTT. Translated, it gives CASSLGGPPLHF.

CDR3 protein: CAWSYARGLFF. The CDR3, as DNA: TGTGCCTGGAGCTACGCCAGGGGACTGTTTTTT. This chain links TRBV30 with TRBJ1-4; perhaps TRBD1 as D (6 bases). The length of the CDR3 is 11 residues. Deletions cut 3 bases from V and 13 bases from J, with 12 bases between. Germline loops: CDR1 GTSNPN, CDR2 SVGIG (reference sequence). Full variable domain (outside the CDR3, taken from reference TRBV30 and TRBJ1-4): SQTIHQWPATLVQPVGSPLSLECTVEGTSNPNLYWYRQAAGRGLQLLFYSVGIGQISSEVPQNLSASRPQDRQFILSSKKLLLSDSGFYLCAWSYARGLFFGSGTQLSVL.

In this sample, this clone turned up a few times. V is TRBV10-3 and J is TRBJ1-6; 8 bases are a match to TRBD1. Germline-derived CDR1 and CDR2 are ENHRY and SYGVKD. Trimming cost V 6 bases and J 10 bases; bases outside gene matches: 11. This CDR3 has 15 amino acids. This CDR3 is CAIRGGQGRGSPLHF. DNA of the CDR3: TGTGCCATCAGGGGAGGACAGGGAAGAGGCTCACCCCTCCACTTT.

The chain employs TRBV5-4 and TRBJ2-1; 11 nucleotides align to TRBD2. CDR1 and CDR2 from the germline V gene are SGHNT and YYREEE (reference sequence). With V trimmed by 1 base and J by 8 bases, 5 bases remained unmatched. CDR3 length: 15 residues. Written as DNA, the CDR3 is TGTGCCAGCAGCTTGAAACTAGCGGGGGAAGATGAGCAGTTCTTC. It translates to CASSLKLAGEDEQFF. The entire variable domain, with the rest obtained from reference TRBV5-4 and TRBJ2-1, is as follows: ETGVTQSPTHLIKTRGQQVTLRCSSQSGHNTVSWYQQALGQGPQFIFQYYREEENGRGNFPPRFSGLQFPNYSSELNVNALELDDSALYLCASSLKLAGEDEQFFGPGTRLTVL.

This clone was seen only once. The V and J genes are TRBV30 and TRBJ1-5, with D possibly TRBD1 on 5 matching bases. Germline V gene data show CDR1 as GTSNPN and CDR2 as SVGIG (reference sequence). V was pared by 4 bases and J by 2 bases, with 15 bases between. The CDR3 loop spans 15 amino acids. The CDR3 sequence is CAWNLGGRGNQPQHF. CDR3 bases: TGTGCCTGGAATCTGGGGGGAAGGGGCAATCAGCCCCAGCATTTT.

The CDR3 here is CASSLEGASTDTQYF. In DNA, the CDR3 is TGCGCCAGCAGCTTGGAAGGGGCCAGCACAGATACGCAGTATTTT. This chain joins TRBV5-1 and TRBJ2-3; the D gene is possibly TRBD1 (5 bases). The CDR3 is 15 residues long. In germline, CDR1 is SGHRS, CDR2 YFSETQ. Trimming removed 0 bases from V and 0 bases from J, with 8 bases in between.

In DNA form, the CDR3 reads TGCGCCAGCAGCCAAAGACAGGGGGATCAGCCCCAGCATTTT. Encoded protein: CASSQRQGDQPQHF. The rearrangement joins TRBV4-1 to TRBJ1-5; 9 bases are shared with TRBD1. This CDR3 comprises 14 residues. Germline values: CDR1 MGHRA, CDR2 YSYEKL. The V gene end was trimmed by 2 bases and the J gene end by 5 bases; junction bases not matched to a gene: 1.

Concerning this clone itself: Other DNA sequences in the sample encode the same CDR3. CDR3 nucleotides: TGCGCCAGCAGCTTGGATTCCAGCTCCTACGAGCAGTACTTC. It specifies CASSLDSSSYEQYF. The chain carries TRBV5-1 and TRBJ2-7; no firm D call. V gave up 0 bases and J gave up 0 bases, with 7 bases separating them. The CDR3 has 14 amino acids. Germline V lookup: CDR1 SGHRS, CDR2 YFSETQ.

The rearrangement links TRBV7-2 to TRBJ1-2, with D hard to call. The CDR3 loop spans 14 amino acids. Germline V gene sequence: CDR1 SGHTA, CDR2 FQGNSA. V shed 2 bases and J shed 6 bases, with 13 bases lying between them. CDR3 nucleotide sequence: TGTGCCAGCAGCTTACGTAGGCAGCCGAATGGCTACACCTTC. It translates to CASSLRRQPNGYTF.

This sequence joins TRBV2 and TRBJ1-2; D is unresolved. Germline CDR1 reads SNHLY; CDR2 reads FYNNEI. Between the trimmed V and J ends, which lost 5 bases and 0 bases, there was a span of 13 bases. The CDR3 runs to 15 residues. Written as DNA, the CDR3 is TGTGCCAGCAGTCCGGTACCTCCCGCTAACTATGGCTACACCTTC. Translated: CASSPVPPANYGYTF.

This clone was counted a few times. The rearrangement uses TRBV4-2 and TRBJ2-3; 7 positions agree with TRBD2. CDR3 length equals 16 residues. Germline CDR1 is LGHNA and CDR2 is YNFKEQ. Trimming at V came to 0 bases and at J to 4 bases, leaving 7 bases not matched to a gene. CDR3 amino acids: CASSQDGGDRADTQYF. Written as DNA, the CDR3 is TGTGCCAGCAGCCAAGATGGGGGGGATCGGGCAGATACGCAGTATTTT.